This T cell receptor (beta chain) was identified in a study of molecular identifiers for immune sequencing clone quantification. On this clonotype itself: An end of the junction differs from the germline gene, which may be a read error.

CDR1 and CDR2 (germline): SEHNR, FQNEAQ (reference sequence). This CDR3 is 13 amino acids long. TCRdb reprocessed the PCR reads via MiXCR and lists one record per CDR3 protein. The sample carries a few hundred thousand distinct CDR3 sequences, roughly a quarter recorded once. The sequence was obtained from a human donor in good health. Some libraries in this study had Jurkat cell RNA spiked in. Sequenced: naive CD8+ T cells from blood, with Jurkat cell RNA spiked in. Documented subset: FACS-sorted CD8+CD4-CCR7+CD45RA+ naive T cells. The chain joins TRBV7-9 to TRBJ2-5; D gene ambiguous. The CDR3 reads CARRGVLPEAQYF. CDR3 DNA sequence: TGTGCCCGCCGTGGGGTTCTCCCAGAGGCCCAGTACTTC.